The 5 T cell receptor beta chains below come from one sample, sequenced in a study of PD-1 blockade in classical Hodgkin lymphoma. Here immunoSEQ multiplex PCR was the method, and the copy in TCRdb shows in-frame clones only, minus some. The data contain approximately 47,000 clones, around 90% of them seen just once; the ten biggest clones take up over 4%. Sample time point: newly diagnosed, previously untreated cHL patient sample. The sample consisted of peripheral blood mononuclear cells (PBMCs). Receptor source: a human donor with classical Hodgkin lymphoma.

The chain links TRBV7-9 to TRBJ1-1, with a possible D match to TRBD1 (6 bases). V was shortened by 5 bases and J by 0 bases, with 19 bases between the two germline ends. Germline lookup yields CDR1 SEHNR and CDR2 FQNEAQ (reference sequence). CDR3 length: 17 residues. This chain's CDR3 is CASSPLGGQGLNTEAFF. As DNA, the CDR3 is TGTGCCAGCAGCCCGTTGGGGGGGCAAGGTTTGAACACTGAAGCTTTCTTT.

This clone was picked up a small number of times. The chain links TRBV6-5 to TRBJ1-2, with D possibly matching TRBD1 (6 bases). V shed 2 bases and J shed 1 base, with 14 bases lying between them. CDR1 is MNHEY and CDR2 is SVGAGI in the germline V gene. CDR3 length: 16 residues. In DNA, the CDR3 is TGTGCCAGCAGTTACCTCGCCAGGGGCCTTAACTATGGCTACACCTTC. As protein: CASSYLARGLNYGYTF.

The chain employs TRBV6-1 and TRBJ1-3; D remains ambiguous. The germline CDR1 and CDR2 sequences are MNHNS and SASEGT. The ends were cut back, 0 bases at V and 6 bases at J, with 12 bases in the middle. This CDR3 spans 15 amino acids. The CDR3: CASSEAPAVENTIYF. CDR3 coding DNA: TGTGCCAGCAGTGAAGCGCCGGCAGTAGAAAACACCATATATTTT.

The chain is built from TRBV7-9 and TRBJ1-3; TRBD1 agrees at 7 bases. CDR1 is SEHNR, CDR2 FQNEAQ, per germline (reference sequence). The CDR3 covers 15 residues. The V gene end was trimmed by 4 bases and the J gene end by 4 bases; junction bases not matched to a gene: 7. The CDR3 DNA reads as TGTGCCAGCAGCTCCAGGGGGTCCCACGGAAACACCATATATTTT. Amino acids: CASSSRGSHGNTIYF.

This chain uses TRBV7-7 with TRBJ2-7, with D possibly matching TRBD1 (6 bases). The CDR3 contains 11 residues. Germline CDR1 SSHAT, CDR2 FNYEAQ (reference sequence). The CDR3 loop is CAIDQGHEQYF. The CDR3 nucleotides read TGTGCAATCGACCAGGGGCACGAGCAGTACTTC.